A selection of T cell receptor beta chains follows, all from one sample in a study of memory CD4+ T cells and cytomegalovirus serostatus. Libraries were prepared by immunoSEQ multiplex PCR; TCRdb keeps only in-frame clonotypes and omits some of them. The sample consists of around 76,000 clones, 75% to 85% of them appearing once. The sample was memory CD4+ T cells from blood. These receptors were collected from an adult in good health and CMV-seropositive. CDR3s include the opening cysteine and the closing phenylalanine or tryptophan. A D gene is named only where the DNA matches it firmly. Expanded clones get a size class; other rows say once, few or many, or leave the size out.

j_gene,abundance,v_gene,d_gene,CDR3aa,CDR3nt
TRBJ1-4,-,TRBV7-2,-,CASSLIPWEKLFF,TGTGCCAGCAGCTTGATCCCCTGGGAGAAACTGTTTTTT
TRBJ2-1,-,TRBV7-2,TRBD2,CASSLVPGGSYNEQFF,TGTGCCAGCAGCTTAGTGCCGGGAGGCTCCTACAATGAGCAGTTCTTC
TRBJ2-5,-,TRBV5-4,TRBD2,CASSFTSGVGGETQYF,TGTGCCAGCAGCTTTACTAGCGGGGTCGGTGGGGAGACCCAGTACTTC
TRBJ1-1,-,TRBV6-5,-,CASRDLNTEAFF,TGTGCCAGCAGGGATCTGAACACTGAAGCTTTCTTT
TRBJ2-2,-,TRBV5-5,TRBD2,CASSLGLADTGELFF,TGTGCCAGCAGCTTGGGGCTAGCGGACACCGGGGAGCTGTTTTTT
TRBJ2-7,-,TRBV18,-,CASSPSLKGGVYYEQYF,TGTGCCAGCTCACCCTCCCTAAAGGGGGGGGTATACTACGAGCAGTACTTC
TRBJ1-3,-,TRBV11-2,-,CASSSWTPGNTIYF,TGTGCCAGCAGCTCCTGGACACCAGGAAACACCATATATTTT
TRBJ2-1,-,TRBV18,-,CASSPPGTNEQFF,TGTGCCAGCTCACCACCGGGGACCAATGAGCAGTTCTTC
TRBJ2-1,-,TRBV7-2,-,CASSLRPGIYNEQFF,TGTGCCAGCAGCTTAAGACCAGGGATCTACAATGAGCAGTTCTTC
TRBJ2-1,once,TRBV5-4,-,CASSLNTGPYNEQFF,TGTGCCAGCAGCTTGAATACAGGCCCCTACAATGAGCAGTTCTTC
TRBJ2-3,once,TRBV11-2,-,CASSLGRDTQYF,TGTGCCAGCAGCTTGGGTCGGGATACGCAGTATTTT
TRBJ1-1,few,TRBV6-1,TRBD1,CASSGSTGRAEAFF,TGTGCCAGCAGTGGATCGACAGGGAGAGCTGAAGCTTTCTTT
TRBJ1-4,few,TRBV7-9,-,CASSLVTGSGSEKLFF,TGTGCCAGCAGCTTAGTAACGGGGTCAGGGAGTGAAAAACTGTTTTTT
TRBJ2-3,-,TRBV11-3,-,CASSLDGGSTDTQYF,TGTGCCAGCAGCTTAGACGGAGGATCCACAGATACGCAGTATTTT
TRBJ1-2,few,TRBV29-1,-,CSVEGSYGYTF,TGCAGCGTTGAAGGAAGCTATGGCTACACCTTC
TRBJ2-2,-,TRBV6-1,-,CASSEGQITGELFF,TGTGCCAGCAGTGAAGGGCAGATCACCGGGGAGCTGTTTTTT
TRBJ1-1,-,TRBV5-1,-,CASSPEPVDTEAFF,TGCGCCAGCAGCCCAGAACCCGTGGACACTGAAGCTTTCTTT
TRBJ1-3,-,TRBV5-1,TRBD1,CASSRTGASSGNTIYF,TGCGCCAGCAGCCGGACAGGGGCAAGCTCTGGAAACACCATATATTTT
TRBJ1-1,-,TRBV10-2,-,CASSDRAGNTEAFF,TGCGCCAGCAGTGATCGGGCGGGGAACACTGAAGCTTTCTTT
TRBJ2-3,-,TRBV18,-,CASSLGNTDTQYF,TGTGCCAGCTCACTCGGGAACACAGATACGCAGTATTTT
TRBJ2-5,-,TRBV19,TRBD2,CASSGLAGEIQYF,TGTGCCAGTAGCGGACTAGCGGGAGAGATCCAGTACTTC
TRBJ1-2,-,TRBV30,-,CAWSQGFTYGYTF,TGTGCCTGGTCACAGGGATTCACCTATGGCTACACCTTC
TRBJ2-1,-,TRBV5-5,-,CASSYTIDEQFF,TGTGCCAGCAGTTACACGATCGATGAGCAGTTCTTC
TRBJ1-1,-,TRBV2,TRBD1,CASTLQGIPTEAFF,TGTGCCAGCACGCTACAGGGGATCCCGACTGAAGCTTTCTTT
TRBJ1-4,-,TRBV7-9,-,CASSSVGGASNEKLFF,TGTGCCAGCAGCTCCGTTGGGGGGGCTTCTAATGAAAAACTGTTTTTT
TRBJ2-4,-,TRBV5-4,-,CASSPRAPGAKNIQYF,TGTGCCAGCAGCCCCCGGGCCCCCGGGGCCAAAAACATTCAGTACTTC
TRBJ1-3,-,TRBV19,-,CASLEHGSGNTIYF,TGTGCCAGCTTAGAGCACGGCTCTGGAAACACCATATATTTT
TRBJ1-1,-,TRBV2,-,CASISEGGTEAFF,TGTGCCAGCATCAGCGAGGGGGGGACTGAAGCTTTCTTT
TRBJ1-1,-,TRBV5-1,-,CASSFDGGNTEAFF,TGCGCCAGCAGCTTCGACGGGGGGAACACTGAAGCTTTCTTT
TRBJ2-5,-,TRBV13,-,CASSPEVGETQYF,TGTGCCAGCAGCCCGGAGGTGGGGGAGACCCAGTACTTC
TRBJ1-1,-,TRBV5-1,-,CASSLDGTSNTEAFF,TGCGCCAGCAGCTTGGACGGGACAAGTAACACTGAAGCTTTCTTT
TRBJ2-3,-,TRBV5-4,TRBD2,CASSLTSGDTDTQYF,TGTGCCAGCAGCCTGACTAGCGGGGACACAGATACGCAGTATTTT
TRBJ1-6,-,TRBV5-1,-,CASSFPRVGSPLHF,TGCGCCAGCAGCTTCCCTCGGGTAGGGTCACCCCTCCACTTT
TRBJ2-5,-,TRBV5-1,TRBD2,CASSSLAGVLETQYF,TGCGCCAGCAGCAGTCTAGCGGGAGTATTAGAGACCCAGTACTTC
TRBJ2-5,once,TRBV5-5,TRBD1,CASSSGQLEETQYF,TGTGCCAGCAGCTCGGGACAGCTAGAAGAGACCCAGTACTTC
TRBJ2-5,-,TRBV9,TRBD1,CASSVGTGPQETQYF,TGTGCCAGCAGCGTCGGGACAGGACCCCAAGAGACCCAGTACTTC
TRBJ2-2,-,TRBV19,TRBD2,CASSLIAGRGTGELFF,TGTGCCAGTAGCCTCATAGCGGGGCGGGGGACCGGGGAGCTGTTTTTT
TRBJ1-6,many,TRBV9,-,CASSVGPGYNSPLHF,TGTGCCAGCAGCGTAGGACCAGGTTATAATTCACCCCTCCACTTT
TRBJ1-2,-,TRBV4-1,-,CASSQGWGRGGYGYTF,TGCGCCAGCAGCCAAGGATGGGGCCGCGGGGGGTATGGCTACACCTTC
TRBJ2-5,-,TRBV9,-,CASSGRGDHQETQYF,TGTGCCAGCAGCGGGAGGGGGGACCACCAAGAGACCCAGTACTTC
TRBJ1-2,-,TRBV28,-,CAHSGGNYGYTF,TGTGCCCACTCGGGGGGAAACTATGGCTACACCTTC
TRBJ2-3,-,TRBV5-1,TRBD2,CASSAGLDRTDTQYF,TGCGCCAGCAGCGCAGGACTAGACCGCACAGATACGCAGTATTTT
TRBJ2-7,-,TRBV6-5,-,CASSSPRLQGGQYF,TGTGCCAGCAGCTCCCCGCGCCTCCAGGGCGGGCAGTACTTC
TRBJ2-7,-,TRBV27,TRBD1,CALTGGHEQYF,TGTGCTCTGACAGGGGGCCACGAGCAGTACTTC